The 19 T cell receptor beta chains reported below all come from one sample, sequenced in a study of blood T cell repertoires in COVID-19 (dated by TCRdb to 2018 to 2020). Library construction relied on the immunoSEQ multiplex PCR assay. TCRdb stores this immuneACCESS table with in-frame sequences only. Part of the clones is absent; in the studies checked, under half of the shortfall reflects unresolved V genes, and no reason is known for the rest. The sample profile shows about 300,000 clones; approximately 89% of them were found once. About 1.7% of the sample comes from the top ten. The sequenced material came from peripheral blood. These receptors all come from a woman aged 25-40 years with COVID-19, enrolled during active disease.

On this clone itself: The same CDR3 arises from other DNA sequences in this sample as well. The chain links TRBV18 to TRBJ2-2; no definite D call. The CDR3 is 13 amino acids. The V gene's germline CDR1 is KGHSH and CDR2 LQKENI. The V end lost 3 bases, the J end lost 3 bases, and 5 bases lay between the germline ends. DNA for the CDR3: TGTGCCAGCTCACCGCTAGACACCGGGGAGCTGTTTTTT. Its protein is CASSPLDTGELFF.

This chain joins TRBV10-2 and TRBJ1-5; D gene unclear. Trimming removed 0 bases at V and 7 bases at J, with 7 bases between. This CDR3 spans 13 amino acids. Per germline, CDR1 WSHSY and CDR2 SAAADI. Here the CDR3 DNA reads TGCGCCAGCAGTGAGTCGGCGGTCCAGCCCCAGCATTTT. The encoded protein is CASSESAVQPQHF.

The sample holds one count of this clone. The chain links TRBV7-9 to TRBJ1-2; D remains unclear. The germline CDR1 and CDR2 sequences are SEHNR and FQNEAQ (reference sequence). With 5 bases removed from V and 8 bases from J, the gap between germline ends came to 12 bases. The CDR3 runs to 12 residues. The CDR3 sequence: CASSPVRGGYTF. CDR3 DNA sequence: TGTGCCAGCAGCCCGGTCCGAGGGGGCTACACCTTC.

This clone has a handful of counts. The chain has TRBV3-1 (or the pseudogene TRBV3-2) and TRBJ1-5; possibly TRBD1 for D (6 bases). Germline values: CDR1 LGHDT, CDR2 YNNKEL (reference sequence). CDR3 size: 14 residues. Trimming took off 5 bases at V and 6 bases at J, with 14 bases between the two ends. The DNA of the CDR3 is TGTGCCAGCAGCGCTGCTACAGGGACTCAGCCCCAGCATTTT. Its protein is CASSAATGTQPQHF.

The chain couples TRBV4-1 to TRBJ1-3; 9 bases are a match to TRBD1. The J segment lost 4 bases and the V segment lost 1 base, leaving 5 bases of the junction unmatched. The germline CDR1 and CDR2 sequences are MGHRA and YSYEKL. CDR3 length: 16 residues. CDR3 sequence (DNA): TGCGCCAGCAGCCAAGCGAACAGGGGGCAAGGAAACACCATATATTTT. Its translation: CASSQANRGQGNTIYF.

V usage is TRBV2 and J usage is TRBJ2-1; 9 nucleotides agree with TRBD2. CDR1 is SNHLY and CDR2 is FYNNEI in the germline V gene. The CDR3 runs 15 residues. V trimming: 1 base; J trimming: 5 bases; junction bases outside the gene matches: 3. This CDR3 reads CASSEGIAGDNEQFF. The CDR3 coding sequence is TGTGCCAGCAGTGAAGGGATAGCGGGGGACAATGAGCAGTTCTTC.

The rearrangement joins TRBV5-8 to TRBJ2-7, with TRBD1 matching over 7 bases. Per the germline V gene, CDR1 is SGHTS and CDR2 is YDEGEE. The CDR3 runs to 16 residues. V trimming: 4 bases; J trimming: 9 bases; junction bases outside the gene matches: 19. The CDR3 region is CASSPTTSTGLRRQYV. The CDR3 coding sequence is TGTGCCAGCAGCCCAACCACTTCGACAGGGCTCCGGAGGCAGTACGTC.

V gene TRBV6-6 combines with J gene TRBJ2-1; the match to TRBD1 covers 7 bases. CDR3 length: 16 residues. V shed 2 bases, J shed 6 bases, and the junction held 10 bases outside the gene matches. Germline assignment: CDR1 MNHNY and CDR2 SVGAGI (reference sequence). CDR3: CASSYGTGDPSNEQFF. Written as DNA, the CDR3 is TGTGCCAGCAGTTACGGAACAGGGGACCCCTCCAATGAGCAGTTCTTC.

This chain joins TRBV4-2 and TRBJ2-3, with 8 bases fitting TRBD2. The junction had 11 bases not matched to a gene; V was cut back by 1 base and J by 2 bases. Germline loops: CDR1 LGHNA, CDR2 YNFKEQ. This CDR3 is built from 18 residues. The CDR3 is CASSQVGGGSKHTDTQYF. As DNA, the CDR3 is TGTGCCAGCAGCCAAGTGGGCGGGGGGTCCAAACACACAGATACGCAGTATTTT.

This sequence joins TRBV11-3 and TRBJ1-2; D not certain. CDR1 SGHNT and CDR2 YENEEA come from the germline V gene. The V gene lost 4 bases and the J gene lost 4 bases, with 16 bases spanning the gap. The CDR3 covers 15 residues. The CDR3 protein is CASSSQIEGFYGYTF. DNA of the CDR3: TGTGCCAGCAGCTCGCAGATCGAGGGATTCTATGGCTACACCTTC.

This clone was recorded only once. The chain employs TRBV14 and TRBJ2-5; 9 nucleotides match TRBD2. Germline loops: CDR1 SGHDN, CDR2 FVKESK. The CDR3 is made up of 16 amino acids. V shed 2 bases and J 2 bases; nucleotides not matched to a gene: 6. The CDR3 bases are TGTGCCAGCAGCCAACGGAGCGGGGGGCAACAAGAGACCCAGTACTTC. Translated: CASSQRSGGQQETQYF.

This chain connects TRBV19 to TRBJ1-1; 7 bases match TRBD1. V gave up 2 bases and J gave up 3 bases; unmatched junction bases: 3. CDR3 length: 14 residues. Per germline, CDR1 LNHDA and CDR2 SQIVND (reference sequence). DNA of the CDR3: TGTGCCAGTAGTATATCGACAGGGTACACTGAAGCTTTCTTT. It codes for CASSISTGYTEAFF.

This clone has a single count. The chain uses TRBV12-3 or TRBV12-4 and TRBJ1-1, with no clear D. The CDR3 extends over 13 amino acids. V was cut by 3 bases and J by 1 base, with 6 bases left in between. Here the CDR3 reads CASSFGENTEAFF. CDR3 nucleotide sequence: TGTGCCAGCAGTTTCGGAGAGAACACTGAAGCTTTCTTT.

V is TRBV28 and J is TRBJ2-7; 7 nucleotides agree with TRBD2. CDR3 length equals 14 residues. Trimming at V came to 3 bases and at J to 6 bases, leaving 8 bases not matched to a gene. Germline V gene lookup returns CDR1 MDHEN and CDR2 SYDVKM. In DNA, the CDR3 is TGTGCCAGCAGTTTCGCGGGGAGGGTAGGCGAGCAGTACGTC. This encodes CASSFAGRVGEQYV.

This clone has just a few counts. This chain uses TRBV5-1 with TRBJ2-3, with 7 bases aligning to TRBD1. Germline-derived CDR1 and CDR2 are SGHRS and YFSETQ. The CDR3 consists of 15 residues. V dropped 4 bases and J dropped 3; count of bases not matched to a gene: 8. The CDR3 reads CASSGTAAGTDTQYF. The CDR3 bases are TGCGCCAGCAGCGGGACAGCCGCTGGGACAGATACGCAGTATTTT. The full variable domain, in which reference TRBV5-1 and TRBJ2-3 provide the parts outside the CDR3, is KAGVTQTPRYLIKTRGQQVTLSCSPISGHRSVSWYQQTPGQGLQFLFEYFSETQRNKGNFPGRFSGRQFSNSRSEMNVSTLELGDSALYLCASSGTAAGTDTQYFGPGTRLTVL.

The CDR3 region is CASRPTSGGTDTQYF. The CDR3 DNA reads as TGTGCCAGCAGACCGACTAGCGGGGGCACAGATACGCAGTATTTT. The chain uses TRBV7-2 and TRBJ2-3, with 11 bases fitting TRBD2. The CDR3 loop spans 15 amino acids. Germline V gene data show CDR1 as SGHTA and CDR2 as FQGNSA. Trimming cost V 6 bases and J 1 base; bases outside gene matches: 3.

The rearrangement uses TRBV5-1 and TRBJ1-2; tentative D call: TRBD1 (6 bases). The V end lost 4 bases, the J end lost 1 base, and 14 bases lay between the germline ends. The CDR3 length is 15 residues. CDR1 is SGHRS, CDR2 YFSETQ, per germline. The CDR3 coding sequence is TGCGCCAGCAGCGCGCAACAGGGTCTTAACTATGGCTACACCTTC. Amino acid sequence: CASSAQQGLNYGYTF. Looking up the rest from reference TRBV5-1 and TRBJ1-2 gives the full variable domain: KAGVTQTPRYLIKTRGQQVTLSCSPISGHRSVSWYQQTPGQGLQFLFEYFSETQRNKGNFPGRFSGRQFSNSRSEMNVSTLELGDSALYLCASSAQQGLNYGYTFGSGTRLTVV.

The rearrangement uses TRBV13 and TRBJ2-1; 11 bases are shared with TRBD2. There are 18 residues in the CDR3. The germline CDR1 and CDR2 sequences are PRHDT and FYEKMQ (reference sequence). J lost 0 bases, V lost 4 bases, and 8 bases had no gene match. The CDR3 sequence: CASSSHTSGGRSYNEQFF. The CDR3 nucleotides read TGTGCCAGCAGCTCCCATACTAGCGGGGGACGCTCCTACAATGAGCAGTTCTTC. Together with reference TRBV13 and TRBJ2-1, the CDR3 gives the full variable domain: AAGVIQSPRHLIKEKRETATLKCYPIPRHDTVYWYQQGPGQDPQFLISFYEKMQSDKGSIPDRFSAQQFSDYHSELNMSSLELGDSALYFCASSSHTSGGRSYNEQFFGPGTRLTVL.

The CDR3 coding sequence is TGTGCCAGCAGCCCCCGGTGGCAGGGGAACACTGAAGCTTTCTTT. Its protein is CASSPRWQGNTEAFF. V is TRBV7-8 and J is TRBJ1-1; D perhaps matches TRBD1 (5 bases). CDR3 length: 15 amino acids. Trimming left V 5 bases short and J 1 base short, with 14 bases between. Germline-derived CDR1 and CDR2 are SGHVS and FQNEAQ.